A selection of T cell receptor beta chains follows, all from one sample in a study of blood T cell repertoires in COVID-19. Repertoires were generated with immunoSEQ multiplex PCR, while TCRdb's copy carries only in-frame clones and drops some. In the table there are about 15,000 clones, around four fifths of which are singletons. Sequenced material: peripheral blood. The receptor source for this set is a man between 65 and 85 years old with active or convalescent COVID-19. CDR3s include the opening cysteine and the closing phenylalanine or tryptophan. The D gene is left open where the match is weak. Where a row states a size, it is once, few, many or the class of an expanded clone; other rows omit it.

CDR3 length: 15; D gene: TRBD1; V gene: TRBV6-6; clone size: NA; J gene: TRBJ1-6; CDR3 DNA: TGTGCCAGCAGTTACGGGACAGGCGGTGAATCACCCCTCCACTTT; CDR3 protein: CASSYGTGGESPLHF
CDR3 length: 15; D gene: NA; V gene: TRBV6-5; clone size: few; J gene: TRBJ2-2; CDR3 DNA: TGTGCCAGCAGTTACATAGGACAGAACACCGGGGAGCTGTTTTTT; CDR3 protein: CASSYIGQNTGELFF
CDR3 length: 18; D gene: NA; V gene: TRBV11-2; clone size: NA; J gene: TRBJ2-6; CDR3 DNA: TGTGCCAGCAGCCCGACAGGTTCGAGACGCTCTGGGGCCAACGTCCTGACTTTC; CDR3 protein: CASSPTGSRRSGANVLTF
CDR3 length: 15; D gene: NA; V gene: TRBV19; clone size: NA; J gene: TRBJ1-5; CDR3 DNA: TGTGCCAGTATCCCGGGAGCGGGCAGCAATCAGCCCCAGCATTTT; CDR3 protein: CASIPGAGSNQPQHF
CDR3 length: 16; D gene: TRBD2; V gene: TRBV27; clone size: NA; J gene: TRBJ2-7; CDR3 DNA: TGTGCCAGCAGTCCATCTAGCGGGACCCACCGATACGAGCAGTACTTC; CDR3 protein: CASSPSSGTHRYEQYF
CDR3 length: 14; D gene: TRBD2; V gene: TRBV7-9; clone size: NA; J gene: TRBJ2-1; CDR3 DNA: TGTGCCAGCAGCCCGTCGGGAGGGAGCAATGAGCAGTTCTTC; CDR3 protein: CASSPSGGSNEQFF
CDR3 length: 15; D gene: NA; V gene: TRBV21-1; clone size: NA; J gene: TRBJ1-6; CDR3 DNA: TGTGCCAGCAGCACCCGGGACAGACCTAATTCACCCCTCCACTTT; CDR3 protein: CASSTRDRPNSPLHF
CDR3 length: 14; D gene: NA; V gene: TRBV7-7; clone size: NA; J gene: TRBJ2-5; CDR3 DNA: TGTGCTAGCAGCTCCACGGGAGCAGAAGAGACCCAGTACTTC; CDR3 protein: CASSSTGAEETQYF
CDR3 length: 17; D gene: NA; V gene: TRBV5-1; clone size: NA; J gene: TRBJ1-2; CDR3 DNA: TGCGCCAGCAGCCCAGGGGCCTCCTTAATAACTAACTATGGCTACACCTTC; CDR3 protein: CASSPGASLITNYGYTF
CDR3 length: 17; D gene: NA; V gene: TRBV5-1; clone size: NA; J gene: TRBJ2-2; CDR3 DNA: TGCGCCAGCAGCTTGGCCTCGGGGGGCTTAAGCGCCGGGGAGCTGTTTTTT; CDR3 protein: CASSLASGGLSAGELFF
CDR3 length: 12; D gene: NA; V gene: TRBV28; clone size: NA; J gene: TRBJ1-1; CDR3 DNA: TGTGCCATCTACAGGGAAGGCACTGAAGCTTTCTTT; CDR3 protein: CAIYREGTEAFF
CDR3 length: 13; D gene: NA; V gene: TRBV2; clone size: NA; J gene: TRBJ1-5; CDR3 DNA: TGTGCCAGCAGTGTCACAAACAATCAGCCCCAGCATTTT; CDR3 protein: CASSVTNNQPQHF
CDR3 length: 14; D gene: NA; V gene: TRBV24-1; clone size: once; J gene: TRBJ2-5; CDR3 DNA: TGTGCCACCAGTGATTTCCTCAGAGGAGAGACCCAGTACTTC; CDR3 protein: CATSDFLRGETQYF
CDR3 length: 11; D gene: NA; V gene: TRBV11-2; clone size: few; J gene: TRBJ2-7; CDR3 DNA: TGTGCCAGCAGATCCACAGGGTATAAGTACTTC; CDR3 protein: CASRSTGYKYF